These 24 T cell receptor beta chains originate from one sample sequenced in a study of OX40 agonist ivuxolimab in advanced cancers. The library was produced with the immunoSEQ multiplex PCR assay. The clones in this table, taken by TCRdb from immuneACCESS, are in-frame only. Not every clone is retained; where verified, under half of the shortfall comes from an unresolved V gene, and the cause of the rest is unknown. In this sample the table shows under 55,000 clones, approximately 88% of which occur a single time. The ten largest clones take up roughly a sixth of the sample. The sample was CD4+ or CD8+ T cells sorted from blood, taken in a trial of the OX40 agonist ivuxolimab. The receptors stem from an adult with an advanced solid tumor such as melanoma, head and neck, liver or kidney cancer.

The rearrangement links TRBV2 to TRBJ2-7; 11 bases align to TRBD2. V was clipped by 5 bases and J by 2 bases; unmatched bases: 11. The germline gives CDR1 SNHLY, CDR2 FYNNEI. The CDR3 is made up of 17 amino acids. In DNA form, the CDR3 reads TGTGCCAGCAGTCTTTCACTAGCGGGGGAGAACACCTACGAGCAGTACTTC. Encoded protein: CASSLSLAGENTYEQYF.

V gene TRBV11-2 combines with J gene TRBJ2-2; the D call may be TRBD1 or TRBD2 (5 bases each). Trimming took off 5 bases at V and 6 bases at J, with 19 bases between the two ends. This CDR3 comprises 16 residues. Germline V gives CDR1 SGHAT, CDR2 FQNNGV. The CDR3 spells CASSHSPGSRAGELFF. The CDR3 region has the DNA TGTGCCAGCAGCCATAGCCCGGGGAGCAGGGCCGGGGAGCTGTTTTTT.

The chain has TRBV15 and TRBJ2-5; D is tentatively TRBD1 or TRBD2 (5 bases each). From germline, CDR1 is LNHNV and CDR2 YYDKDF (reference sequence). This CDR3 is 15 amino acids long. V was shortened by 6 bases and J by 5 bases, with 19 bases between the two germline ends. Here the CDR3 reads CATRRRGPVSETQYF. The CDR3 DNA reads TGTGCCACCAGGCGAAGGGGACCGGTTTCGGAGACCCAGTACTTC.

The V call is TRBV4-1, the J call TRBJ2-3, with 11 bases identical to TRBD2. V lost 0 bases, J lost 2 bases, and 4 bases stayed unmatched. This CDR3 spans 17 amino acids. Germline loops: CDR1 MGHRA, CDR2 YSYEKL. As DNA, the CDR3 is TGCGCCAGCAGCCAAGAGGCTAGCGGGGGGCCCACAGATACGCAGTATTTT. Translating gives CASSQEASGGPTDTQYF.

The count of this clone is one. The chain recombines TRBV27 with TRBJ2-3; weak D call: TRBD2 (5 bases). The length of the CDR3 is 15 residues. Germline V CDR1 and CDR2: MNHEY, SMNVEV (reference sequence). V was clipped by 5 bases and J by 3 bases, with 15 bases between them. As DNA, the CDR3 is TGTGCCAGCAGTGGACTTGTGCGGACTACAGATACGCAGTATTTT. It yields the protein CASSGLVRTTDTQYF.

This sequence joins TRBV7-9 and TRBJ1-3, with D possibly being TRBD1 (5 bases). V gave up 2 bases and J gave up 5 bases, with 7 bases separating them. From germline, CDR1 is SEHNR and CDR2 FQNEAQ (reference sequence). The CDR3 sequence is 13 residues long. The CDR3 region is CASSLPGRNTIYF. In DNA form, the CDR3 reads TGTGCCAGCAGCTTACCGGGGCGAAACACCATATATTTT.

The chain is built from TRBV27 and TRBJ2-7; the D is unclear. CDR1 and CDR2 (germline): MNHEY, SMNVEV (reference sequence). V was trimmed by 5 bases and J by 5 bases, leaving 10 bases between them. There are 12 residues in the CDR3. DNA for the CDR3: TGTGCCAGCAGTCCCCGGATGGACGAGCAGTACTTC. It codes for CASSPRMDEQYF.

The rearrangement joins TRBV5-4 to TRBJ2-1; D unclear. Germline V gives CDR1 SGHNT, CDR2 YYREEE (reference sequence). The V end was cut by 5 bases, the J end by 4 bases, with 4 bases between. This CDR3 is built from 11 residues. In nucleotides, the CDR3 is TGTGCCAGCAGGGCTTACAATGAGCAGTTCTTC. Encoded protein: CASRAYNEQFF.

The chain links TRBV4-2 to TRBJ2-1; 9 bases are a match to TRBD1. CDR1 is LGHNA and CDR2 is YNFKEQ in the germline V gene. V was clipped by 7 bases and J by 4 bases; unmatched bases: 5. This CDR3 spans 14 amino acids. The CDR3: CASIRDRDYNEQFF. CDR3 bases: TGTGCCAGCATCAGGGACAGGGATTACAATGAGCAGTTCTTC.

V and J are TRBV27 and TRBJ1-5, with 7 nucleotides matching TRBD1. Germline loops: CDR1 MNHEY, CDR2 SMNVEV (reference sequence). Trimming at V came to 4 bases and at J to 7 bases, leaving 4 bases not matched to a gene. The CDR3 sequence is 13 residues long. CDR3: CASSSYRGQPQHF. The CDR3 DNA follows: TGTGCCAGCAGTTCGTACAGGGGACAGCCCCAGCATTTT.

This chain joins TRBV7-9 and TRBJ1-1, with 8 bases matching TRBD1. The CDR3 covers 15 residues. CDR1 is SEHNR, CDR2 FQNEAQ, per germline (reference sequence). The V segment lost 0 bases and the J segment 5 bases; nucleotides outside the gene matches: 5. CDR3 amino acids: CASSLAQGARTEAFF. Written as DNA, the CDR3 is TGTGCCAGCAGCTTAGCGCAGGGGGCGCGGACTGAAGCTTTCTTT.

This clone was found a few times. The gene calls are TRBV19 and TRBJ1-1; D not certain. Trimming took off 1 base at V and 5 bases at J, with 11 bases between the two ends. The germline V gene encodes CDR1 LNHDA and CDR2 SQIVND (reference sequence). The CDR3 runs 14 residues. CDR3 region: CASSIARTGTEAFF. The CDR3 DNA is TGTGCCAGTAGTATAGCCAGGACTGGGACTGAAGCTTTCTTT.

The V call is TRBV19, the J call TRBJ1-5, with 11 bases identical to TRBD1. CDR1 LNHDA and CDR2 SQIVND come from the germline V gene (reference sequence). The CDR3 runs 14 residues. V was clipped by 3 bases and J by 7 bases; unmatched bases: 2. CDR3 region: CASSIRDRGQPQHF. As DNA, the CDR3 is TGTGCCAGTAGTATCCGGGACAGGGGGCAGCCCCAGCATTTT.

The genes are TRBV6-5 and TRBJ1-6, with TRBD1 matching 11 bases. Losses at the gene ends were 6 bases for V and 9 bases for J; bases not matched to a gene: 4. Germline V gives CDR1 MNHEY, CDR2 SVGAGI. This CDR3 has 14 amino acids. The CDR3 bases are TGTGCCAGCAGAAAAGGGACAGGGGGTTCACCCCTCCACTTT. Amino acid sequence: CASRKGTGGSPLHF.

This clone was found a few times. V is TRBV29-1 and J is TRBJ2-2; the match to TRBD1 covers 10 bases. Germline V CDR1 and CDR2: SQVTM, ANQGSEA. The CDR3 extends over 15 amino acids. V was clipped by 6 bases and J by 5 bases; unmatched bases: 9. The CDR3 DNA follows: TGCAGCGTGTGGCAGGGACAGGGGAAAACCGGGGAGCTGTTTTTT. Encoded protein: CSVWQGQGKTGELFF.

The genes are TRBV29-1 and TRBJ1-1; TRBD1 might be the D (6 bases). There are 12 residues in the CDR3. Deletions cut 3 bases from V and 11 bases from J, with 16 bases between. CDR1 is SQVTM, CDR2 ANQGSEA, per germline. CDR3 protein: CSVDEGGGGAFF. Here the CDR3 DNA reads TGCAGCGTTGATGAGGGGGGCGGGGGGGCTTTCTTT. The variable domain in full, completed from reference TRBV29-1 and TRBJ1-1, reads SAVISQKPSRDICQRGTSLTIQCQVDSQVTMMFWYRQQPGQSLTLIATANQGSEATYESGFVIDKFPISRPNLTFSTLTVSNMSPEDSSIYLCSVDEGGGGAFFGQGTRLTVV.

This clone was recorded only once. The chain carries TRBV19 and TRBJ2-1; D possibly matches TRBD1 or TRBD2 (5 bases each). CDR1 and CDR2 (germline): LNHDA, SQIVND (reference sequence). Trimming stripped 6 bases from V and 10 bases from J, with 10 bases between. The CDR3 consists of 11 residues. CDR3 sequence reads: CASSRGAEQFF. The CDR3 coding sequence is TGTGCCAGTAGCCGAGGGGCGGAGCAGTTCTTC.

The rearrangement joins TRBV27 to TRBJ1-1, with 9 bases that match TRBD1. Per the germline V gene, CDR1 is MNHEY and CDR2 is SMNVEV (reference sequence). Trimming at V came to 8 bases and at J to 5 bases, leaving 9 bases not matched to a gene. The CDR3 has 14 residues. The CDR3 loop reads CASGPPGQGTEAFF. CDR3 nucleotides: TGTGCCAGCGGCCCTCCGGGACAGGGTACTGAAGCTTTCTTT.

This chain joins TRBV15 and TRBJ2-3; D gene unclear. Trimming stripped 6 bases from V and 2 bases from J, with 12 bases between. The germline V gene has CDR1 LNHNV and CDR2 YYDKDF (reference sequence). The CDR3 loop spans 14 amino acids. The CDR3 loop is CATRVSPTTDTQYF. The CDR3 DNA is TGTGCCACCAGAGTCAGCCCGACCACAGATACGCAGTATTTT.

The chain uses TRBV10-2 and TRBJ2-7; the match to TRBD2 covers 13 bases. With V trimmed by 4 bases and J by 6 bases, 12 bases remained unmatched. This CDR3 has 17 residues. CDR1 and CDR2 (germline): WSHSY, SAAADI. CDR3 nucleotides: TGCGCCAGCAGTGGCCGGGACCTACGGACTAGCGGGAGCGAGCAGTACTTC. This translates into CASSGRDLRTSGSEQYF.

The chain employs TRBV4-1 and TRBJ2-1; 9 bases agree with TRBD2. CDR3 size: 13 residues. J gave up 6 bases and V 6 bases, and 3 bases lay outside the gene matches. CDR1 and CDR2 (germline): MGHRA, YSYEKL. CDR3 coding DNA: TGCGCCAGCAGAGGAGCGGGAGGCAATGAGCAGTTCTTC. It yields the protein CASRGAGGNEQFF.

The chain uses TRBV11-3 and TRBJ1-5; 8 bases map to TRBD1. Trimming took 2 bases from V and 6 from J; bases not matched to a gene: 12. The length of the CDR3 is 17 residues. Germline CDR1 SGHNT, CDR2 YENEEA. CDR3 DNA sequence: TGTGCCAGCAGCTTAACCTCCGGACAGGGTGGTACTCAGCCCCAGCATTTT. It translates to CASSLTSGQGGTQPQHF.

V and J are TRBV14 and TRBJ2-5, with D uncertain. Deletions cut 1 base from V and 2 bases from J, with 8 bases between. The germline CDR1 and CDR2 sequences are SGHDN and FVKESK. The CDR3 runs to 14 residues. The CDR3 is CASSQALVQETQYF. CDR3 coding DNA: TGTGCCAGCAGCCAAGCTCTCGTACAAGAGACCCAGTACTTC.

The CDR3 loop reads CASSPHPGTGFYEQYF. The CDR3 DNA is TGTGCCAGCAGCCCCCACCCGGGGACAGGGTTCTACGAGCAGTACTTC. V usage is TRBV7-6 and J usage is TRBJ2-7; 9 bases are a match to TRBD1. The CDR3 consists of 16 residues. Germline CDR1 is SGHVS and CDR2 is FNYEAQ. V trimming: 5 bases; J trimming: 3 bases; junction bases outside the gene matches: 11.